This TCR beta chain came from a study of T cell responses to AZD1222 COVID-19 vaccine. The V segment lost 4 bases and the J segment 7 bases; nucleotides outside the gene matches: 6. This CDR3 spans 13 amino acids. The germline V gene encodes CDR1 SGHNT and CDR2 YENEEA. Whole-study findings and limits: Close to half of all spike-specific TCRs reportedly target regions of the variants that are unmutated. The breadth and depth of Spike-specific TCRs increased once two AZD1222 doses had been given. It should be noted that donors were predominantly white British and more often female, and clonal diversity was possibly underestimated.

Only one count was recorded for this clone. Its antigen is still unknown. Clones were read by immunoSEQ multiplex PCR, and TCRdb kept only the in-frame ones, dropping some. The sample shows some 150,000 clones, roughly 92% of them seen only once. The sequence derives from an adult in good health. This chain connects TRBV11-3 to TRBJ2-7; TRBD2 aligns across 8 bases. This specimen was peripheral blood, taken on day 0 of AZD1222 vaccination. This CDR3 is CASSSTRGGEQYF. As DNA, the CDR3 is TGTGCCAGCAGCTCGACCCGGGGGGGGGAGCAGTACTTC.